This TCR beta chain was captured in a study of beta chain features in type 1 diabetes. Study-wide findings and caveats: Whether HLA type affects TCRB rearrangement stayed undetermined in the present work. People with Type 1 diabetes carried modestly yet significantly shorter TCRB CDR3s in all four CD4+ subsets.

In total, each donor contributed a single heparinised blood draw that averaged roughly 100 mL. V gave up 4 bases and J gave up 4 bases, with 8 bases separating them. Germline V gene sequence: CDR1 SGHNT, CDR2 YYREEE (reference sequence). The CDR3 extends over 12 amino acids. Expressed TCRB transcripts got sequenced, as all isolated RNA was reverse transcribed. The assay was immunoSEQ multiplex PCR, and TCRdb's table has in-frame clones only and misses some. This sample yields hundreds of thousands of clones, of which roughly 13% are seen a single time; 0.04% belongs to the top ten. This clone was counted between two and nine times. Its antigen is unidentified.

The rearrangement links TRBV5-4 to TRBJ1-2; D gene unclear. Sequences were obtained from naive CD4+ T cells from blood. This sequence originates from a man aged 18 to 29 with type 1 diabetes. CDR3 DNA: TGTGCCAGCAGCCCCATTGGCTATGGCTACACCTTC. Translating it yields CASSPIGYGYTF.